What follows are 20 T cell receptor beta chains derived from one specimen sequenced in a study of beta chain features in type 1 diabetes. Of the isolated RNA, all was reverse transcribed, and so the sequenced material was expressed TCRB transcripts. Assay: immunoSEQ multiplex PCR; the TCRdb copy retains only in-frame clones and omits some. The sample has approximately 600,000 clones, roughly 12% seen once. What these receptors recognize is not known. Notes on the study in general: When Type 1 diabetes patients were examined, their TCRB CDR3s proved moderately but significantly shorter in all four CD4+ subsets.

The source material was naive CD4+ T cells from blood. These receptor sequences come from a man aged 30 to 39 with type 1 diabetes.

The chain combines TRBV18 with TRBJ1-6; 12 nucleotides agree with TRBD1. This CDR3 spans 15 amino acids. The germline gives CDR1 KGHSH, CDR2 LQKENI. J lost 9 bases, V lost 3 bases, and 3 bases had no gene match. The CDR3 sequence is CASSPGQGAASPLHF. The CDR3 nucleotides read TGTGCCAGCTCACCGGGACAGGGGGCTGCTTCACCCCTCCACTTT.

The chain is built from TRBV18 and TRBJ2-5; no clear D gene. The CDR3 contains 12 residues. The V and J ends lost 6 bases and 5 bases respectively, with 10 bases between them. Germline V gene lookup returns CDR1 KGHSH and CDR2 LQKENI. The CDR3 DNA reads as TGTGCCAGCTCCCGAAACGGGGAGACCCAGTACTTC. It is translated as CASSRNGETQYF.

This sequence joins TRBV7-8 and TRBJ2-5, with D perhaps matching TRBD1 or TRBD2 (5 bases each). CDR1 and CDR2 from the germline V gene are SGHVS and FQNEAQ. There are 13 residues in the CDR3. Trimming stripped 6 bases from V and 6 bases from J, with 14 bases between. CDR3 nucleotides: TGTGCCAGCAGTATTGGGACGATCAAGACCCAGTACTTC. This translates into CASSIGTIKTQYF. Full variable domain (rest looked up from reference TRBV7-8 and TRBJ2-5): GAGVSQSPRYKVAKRGQDVALRCDPISGHVSLFWYQQALGQGPEFLTYFQNEAQLDKSGLPSDRFFAERPEGSVSTLKIQRTQQEDSAVYLCASSIGTIKTQYFGPGTRLLVL.

The V gene is TRBV28, the J gene TRBJ2-7; maybe TRBD1 (6 bases). The V gene's germline CDR1 is MDHEN and CDR2 SYDVKM. The CDR3 runs to 13 residues. The V and J ends lost 4 bases and 3 bases respectively, with 10 bases between them. CDR3 amino acids: CASSSQGSYEQYF. The CDR3 DNA sequence: TGTGCCAGCAGTTCACAGGGTAGCTACGAGCAGTACTTC. Full variable domain (outside the CDR3, taken from reference TRBV28 and TRBJ2-7): DVKVTQSSRYLVKRTGEKVFLECVQDMDHENMFWYRQDPGLGLRLIYFSYDVKMKEKGDIPEGYSVSREKKERFSLILESASTNQTSMYLCASSSQGSYEQYFGPGTRLTVT.

CDR3 sequence: CASSIRGSGELFF. The CDR3 nucleotides are TGTGCCAGTAGTATAAGAGGGTCCGGGGAGCTGTTTTTT. The V call is TRBV19, the J call TRBJ2-2; D might be TRBD2 (5 bases). Germline V lookup: CDR1 LNHDA, CDR2 SQIVND (reference sequence). This CDR3 spans 13 amino acids. V was clipped by 2 bases and J by 6 bases, with 7 bases between them.

In its sample, this clone was seen a few times. CDR3 in DNA: TGTGCCACTTCCGGGACAGCTAACTATGGCTACACCTTC. Amino acids: CATSGTANYGYTF. The chain couples TRBV19 to TRBJ1-2, with 7 bases lining up with TRBD1. This CDR3 has 13 amino acids. Germline V lookup: CDR1 LNHDA, CDR2 SQIVND (reference sequence). Germline trimming cut 10 bases from V and 0 bases from J; bases unmatched to any gene: 5.

This clone has only a few counts. This chain connects TRBV7-2 to TRBJ2-7; D is ambiguous. V dropped 4 bases and J dropped 3 bases, with 13 bases sitting between them. Germline V gives CDR1 SGHTA, CDR2 FQGNSA. The CDR3 loop spans 14 amino acids. The CDR3: CASSSINEVYEQYF. CDR3 nucleotide sequence: TGTGCCAGCAGCTCCATTAACGAAGTCTACGAGCAGTACTTC.

The V gene is TRBV14, the J gene TRBJ1-5; perhaps TRBD1 as D (5 bases). V was trimmed by 1 base and J by 7 bases, leaving 8 bases between them. Germline loops: CDR1 SGHDN, CDR2 FVKESK. CDR3 length: 13 amino acids. The CDR3, as DNA: TGTGCCAGCAGCCAAGGGGGGAAACAGCCCCAGCATTTT. This gives the protein CASSQGGKQPQHF. Full variable domain (missing parts from reference TRBV14 and TRBJ1-5): EAGVTQFPSHSVIEKGQTVTLRCDPISGHDNLYWYRRVMGKEIKFLLHFVKESKQDESGMPNNRFLAERTGGTYSTLKVQPAELEDSGVYFCASSQGGKQPQHFGDGTRLSIL.

In its sample, this clone was seen a few times. This chain uses TRBV28 with TRBJ1-2; TRBD1 matches at 7 bases. The CDR3 has 12 amino acids. J gave up 7 bases and V 6 bases, and 5 bases lay outside the gene matches. Germline V CDR1 and CDR2: MDHEN, SYDVKM. CDR3 protein: CASRLTGVGYTF. The CDR3 DNA reads TGTGCCAGCAGGCTAACAGGGGTTGGCTACACCTTC.

This rearrangement joins TRBV7-2 to TRBJ2-5; D is possibly TRBD2 (5 bases). The CDR3 has 14 residues. With 5 bases removed from V and 1 base from J, the gap between germline ends came to 11 bases. CDR1 is SGHTA and CDR2 is FQGNSA in the germline V gene. This CDR3 is CASSRDYLQETQYF. The CDR3 DNA reads TGTGCCAGCAGCCGCGACTACCTCCAAGAGACCCAGTACTTC.

V and J are TRBV5-1 and TRBJ1-1; 11 bases line up with TRBD1. V shed 4 bases, J shed 5 bases, and the junction held 1 base outside the gene matches. The CDR3 is 13 amino acids. Germline lookup yields CDR1 SGHRS and CDR2 YFSETQ. As DNA, the CDR3 is TGCGCCAGCAGCGGACAGGGGGCAACTGAAGCTTTCTTT. Its translation: CASSGQGATEAFF.

This clone was detected once. CDR3 residues: CASSEDRGRETQYF. The CDR3 DNA is TGTGCCAGCAGTGAAGACAGGGGGCGAGAGACCCAGTACTTC. The chain uses TRBV2 and TRBJ2-5, with 9 bases fitting TRBD1. The CDR3 extends over 14 amino acids. Germline CDR1 reads SNHLY; CDR2 reads FYNNEI. Trimming cost V 1 base and J 4 bases; bases outside gene matches: 1.

The CDR3 loop is CASSLDPGGKDGYTF. The CDR3 DNA follows: TGCGCCAGCAGCTTGGACCCAGGGGGCAAAGATGGCTACACCTTC. The chain uses TRBV5-1 and TRBJ1-2; 8 nucleotides agree with TRBD1. V lost 0 bases and J lost 6; bases outside the gene matches: 7. The CDR3 is 15 residues long. The germline gives CDR1 SGHRS, CDR2 YFSETQ.

The genes are TRBV20-1 and TRBJ1-4, with D maybe TRBD1 (6 bases). Trimming shortened V by 5 bases and J by 8 bases, and 9 bases separated the two germline ends. Germline V gene lookup returns CDR1 DFQATT and CDR2 SNEGSKA (reference sequence). The CDR3 runs 11 residues. This CDR3 is CSASQGEKLFF. The CDR3 DNA is TGCAGTGCTTCTCAGGGGGAAAAACTGTTTTTT.

This clone was observed a few times. V and J are TRBV14 and TRBJ2-7; D unresolved. Trimming pared 1 base from V and 0 bases from J, leaving 7 bases between. Germline CDR1 SGHDN, CDR2 FVKESK. The CDR3 is made up of 14 amino acids. This chain's CDR3 is CASSQVKSSYEQYF. The CDR3, as DNA: TGTGCCAGCAGCCAAGTTAAAAGCTCCTACGAGCAGTACTTC.

This rearrangement joins TRBV10-3 to TRBJ2-5, with no clear D. The CDR3 contains 13 residues. V was pared by 11 bases and J by 2 bases, with 15 bases between. CDR1 and CDR2 (germline): ENHRY, SYGVKD. CDR3 sequence: CAVRAGRQETQYF. Here the CDR3 DNA reads TGTGCCGTACGGGCCGGCAGACAAGAGACCCAGTACTTC.

This chain links TRBV29-1 with TRBJ1-6; tentatively, D is TRBD1 (5 bases). Trimming took 5 bases from V and 11 from J, leaving 16 bases between them. The CDR3 covers 13 residues. Germline V gene sequence: CDR1 SQVTM, CDR2 ANQGSEA. In DNA, the CDR3 is TGCAGCGTTCAAACAGGAACAAGGACACCCCTCCACTTT. Protein product: CSVQTGTRTPLHF.

Only a few counts were recorded for this clone. This CDR3 is also generated by other DNA sequences in the sample. The chain joins TRBV7-2 to TRBJ2-5, with D unclear. The germline V gene encodes CDR1 SGHTA and CDR2 FQGNSA. This CDR3 spans 11 amino acids. V lost 0 bases and J lost 5, with 1 base in between. The CDR3 reads CASSLAETQYF. CDR3 coding DNA: TGTGCCAGCAGCTTAGCGGAGACCCAGTACTTC.

CDR3 DNA sequence: TGTGCCAGCAGCTTAGACCCCAGGGTCTATGGCTACACCTTC. Amino acids: CASSLDPRVYGYTF. This chain links TRBV11-3 with TRBJ1-2; TRBD1 might be the D (5 bases). The CDR3 extends over 14 amino acids. Trimming stripped 0 bases from V and 4 bases from J, with 9 bases between. Per the germline V gene, CDR1 is SGHNT and CDR2 is YENEEA.

The sample holds a few counts of this clone. The chain combines TRBV7-2 with TRBJ1-5, with D maybe TRBD1 (5 bases). V lost 0 bases and J lost 0, with 12 bases in between. The CDR3 has 17 residues. Germline V lookup: CDR1 SGHTA, CDR2 FQGNSA. CDR3 loop: CASSLASTGYSNQPQHF. CDR3 nucleotide sequence: TGTGCCAGCAGCTTAGCGTCAACAGGTTATAGCAATCAGCCCCAGCATTTT. Drawing the rest from reference TRBV7-2 and TRBJ1-5, the complete variable domain is GAGVSQSPSNKVTEKGKDVELRCDPISGHTALYWYRQSLGQGLEFLIYFQGNSAPDKSGLPSDRFSAERTGGSVSTLTIQRTQQEDSAVYLCASSLASTGYSNQPQHFGDGTRLSIL.